These T cell receptor beta chains were read from a single sample in a study of TIL therapy for anti-PD-1-resistant metastatic lung cancer. This table comes from immunoSEQ multiplex PCR, and its TCRdb copy is limited to in-frame clones, with some not included. The sample yields about 36,000 clones, 70% to 75% seen once. The sample was blood, taken at baseline. These receptors were taken from a person aged 25-79 years with non-small cell lung cancer. CDR3s include the opening cysteine and the closing phenylalanine or tryptophan. Each record gives: clone size, J gene, D gene, V gene, CDR3 protein, CDR3 DNA. The D gene is left open where the match is weak. Size values are once, few and many counts, or a class for expanded clones, and some rows have none.

>few|TRBJ1-2|.|TRBV28
CASSIPSNRRGYTF
TGTGCCAGCAGTATTCCGTCCAACCGGAGGGGCTACACCTTC
>.|TRBJ1-5|.|TRBV30
CAWSVGGDQPQHF
TGTGCCTGGAGTGTTGGGGGAGATCAGCCCCAGCATTTT
>.|TRBJ1-4|TRBD1|TRBV7-9
CASSSRGLDEKLFF
TGTGCCAGCAGCTCAAGGGGGCTTGATGAAAAACTGTTTTTT
>.|TRBJ2-1|.|TRBV6-1
CASREQAGSGSYNEQFF
TGTGCCAGCAGGGAACAAGCAGGGAGTGGGTCCTACAATGAGCAGTTCTTC
>.|TRBJ2-5|TRBD1|TRBV4-3
CASSQDFRDRVAETQYF
TGCGCCAGCAGCCAAGATTTTCGCGACAGGGTAGCAGAGACCCAGTACTTC
>.|TRBJ2-5|.|TRBV28
CASSPLKQQETQYF
TGTGCCAGCAGCCCTTTGAAGCAACAAGAGACCCAGTACTTC
>.|TRBJ2-3|.|TRBV9
CASSPLRTASTDTQYF
TGTGCCAGCAGCCCCCTTCGGACCGCGAGCACAGATACGCAGTATTTT
>few|TRBJ1-5|TRBD1|TRBV2
CASSGQGIQPQHF
TGTGCCAGCAGCGGACAGGGAATACAGCCCCAGCATTTT
>.|TRBJ2-1|.|TRBV5-4
CASSSEERRGNEQFF
TGTGCCAGCAGCTCCGAGGAGAGAAGGGGCAATGAGCAGTTCTTC
>.|TRBJ2-2|.|TRBV4-1
CASSQEGRQLNTGELFF
TGCGCCAGCAGCCAAGAGGGGCGGCAGTTGAACACCGGGGAGCTGTTTTTT
>.|TRBJ2-2|.|TRBV5-1
CASSPAGGGPTGELFF
TGCGCCAGCAGCCCGGCGGGTGGAGGACCCACCGGGGAGCTGTTTTTT
>.|TRBJ1-1|.|TRBV30
CAWNWVNTEAFF
TGTGCCTGGAATTGGGTGAACACTGAAGCTTTCTTT
>once|TRBJ2-7|TRBD2|TRBV15
CATSSRTSGSPEQYF
TGTGCCACCAGCAGCCGGACTAGCGGGAGTCCCGAGCAGTACTTC
>.|TRBJ1-2|TRBD1|TRBV4-1
CASSRDRGIAYYGYTF
TGCGCCAGCAGCCGGGACAGGGGTATAGCTTACTATGGCTACACCTTC
>.|TRBJ2-1|.|TRBV2
CASSPSGAAGEQFF
TGTGCCAGCAGCCCAAGCGGAGCGGCTGGTGAGCAGTTCTTC
>.|TRBJ2-2|.|TRBV9
CASTRTDGVFTGELFF
TGTGCTTCGACTCGGACTGACGGGGTTTTCACCGGGGAGCTGTTTTTT
>.|TRBJ2-3|.|TRBV15
CATSRDSVVGGTDTQYF
TGTGCCACCAGCAGAGATTCAGTGGTTGGCGGCACAGATACGCAGTATTTT
>.|TRBJ2-2|.|TRBV27
CASSPASWELFF
TGTGCCAGCAGTCCCGCCTCCTGGGAGCTGTTTTTT
>.|TRBJ1-5|.|TRBV5-6
CASRQEGSDQPQHF
TGTGCCAGCAGACAAGAGGGTTCTGATCAGCCCCAGCATTTT
>.|TRBJ1-6|.|TRBV6-6
CASSYRREGAPLHF
TGTGCCAGCAGTTACCGGAGGGAAGGGGCACCCCTCCACTTT
>.|TRBJ2-1|TRBD2|TRBV4-3
CASSQAQVAGGEQFF
TGCGCCAGCAGCCAAGCTCAGGTAGCGGGGGGTGAGCAGTTCTTC
>.|TRBJ2-1|.|TRBV12-2
CASRPSAGTANEQFF
TGTGCAAGTCGCCCTTCCGCCGGGACAGCGAATGAGCAGTTCTTC